Each of the 29 T cell receptor beta chains below was sequenced from the same sample in a study of cytomegalovirus exposure and HLA in healthy donors. Primers included in the PCR were 60 Vbeta and 13 Jbeta primers. TCRdb's copy holds only in-frame clones and misses some; the assay was immunoSEQ multiplex PCR. The sample contains 87,000 or so clones, 55% to 75% of which appear only once. Sequenced material: PBMCs. All receptors come from a man in his sixties in good health and CMV-seronegative.

About this clone: The sample has other DNA sequences that encode this CDR3 too. The gene calls are TRBV5-1 and TRBJ2-7; TRBD2 might be the D (6 bases). V lost 0 bases and J 1 base, leaving 8 bases between the germline ends. The CDR3 covers 14 residues. The V gene's germline CDR1 is SGHRS and CDR2 YFSETQ. The CDR3 loop reads CASSLGGGSYEQYF. CDR3 DNA sequence: TGCGCCAGCAGCTTGGGTGGGGGGTCCTACGAGCAGTACTTC.

This chain links TRBV10-3 with TRBJ1-6; unclear D gene. Germline CDR1 reads ENHRY; CDR2 reads SYGVKD. The V and J ends lost 0 bases and 8 bases respectively, with 14 bases between them. The CDR3 runs 16 residues. The DNA for the CDR3 is TGTGCCATCAGTGAGTCGCCAGGCCGAAACGATTCACCCCTCCACTTT. Its translation is CAISESPGRNDSPLHF.

The chain has TRBV10-1 and TRBJ2-1; 10 bases are shared with TRBD2. Germline V gene lookup returns CDR1 WNHNN and CDR2 SYGVQD (reference sequence). V was pared by 10 bases and J by 6 bases, with 6 bases of the junction left unmatched. The CDR3 has 13 residues. CDR3 sequence: CATRASGSNEQFF. The CDR3 bases are TGCGCCACTCGGGCTAGCGGGAGCAATGAGCAGTTCTTC.

The rearrangement uses TRBV28 and TRBJ1-2; no clear D. V lost 3 bases, J lost 6 bases, and 11 bases lay in between. This CDR3 has 13 residues. Germline assignment: CDR1 MDHEN and CDR2 SYDVKM. This CDR3 reads CASSLRVENGYTF. The CDR3 DNA follows: TGTGCCAGCAGTTTGAGGGTAGAAAATGGCTACACCTTC.

J is TRBJ2-3 and V is TRBV7-3; a possible D gene is TRBD2 (7 bases). CDR1 and CDR2 (germline): SGHTA, FQGTGA. The CDR3 is made up of 14 amino acids. V was cut by 6 bases and J by 5 bases, with 15 bases left in between. CDR3 sequence (DNA): TGTGCCAGCAGTTTCGGGGGCGGGGGAGATACGCAGTATTTT. Its translation: CASSFGGGGDTQYF.

This CDR3 reads CASSPRGSGTSGTEQYF. Written as DNA, the CDR3 is TGTGCCAGCAGCCCCCGGGGGTCGGGGACTAGCGGGACCGAGCAGTACTTC. The chain uses TRBV4-2 and TRBJ2-7; 13 positions match TRBD2. This CDR3 comprises 17 residues. Germline V CDR1 and CDR2: LGHNA, YNFKEQ. Trimming took 4 bases from V and 6 from J; bases not matched to a gene: 12.

The V gene is TRBV16, the J gene TRBJ2-1; 8 bases map to TRBD1. The germline gives CDR1 KGHSY, CDR2 FQNENV. CDR3 length: 15 amino acids. J was trimmed by 7 bases and V by 1 base; bases with no gene match: 6. CDR3 loop: CASSQFQGAWNEQFF. CDR3 sequence (DNA): TGTGCCAGCAGCCAATTTCAGGGGGCCTGGAATGAGCAGTTCTTC. Based on the CDR3 plus reference TRBV16 and TRBJ2-1, the full variable domain is GEEVAQTPKHLVRGEGQKAKLYCAPIKGHSYVFWYQQVLKNEFKFLISFQNENVFDETGMPKERFSAKCLPNSPCSLEIQATKLEDSAVYFCASSQFQGAWNEQFFGPGTRLTVL.

The J gene is TRBJ2-3, the V gene TRBV27; the match to TRBD1 covers 12 bases. Germline CDR1 reads MNHEY; CDR2 reads SMNVEV (reference sequence). The V and J ends lost 2 bases and 0 bases, in that order; junction bases with no gene match: 3. This CDR3 spans 17 amino acids. The DNA for the CDR3 is TGTGCCAGCAGTTTAGGGACAGGGGGCCCTAGCACAGATACGCAGTATTTT. It is translated as CASSLGTGGPSTDTQYF.

The CDR3 sequence is CASLTGQGEYNEQFF. The CDR3, as DNA: TGTGCCAGCCTCACGGGACAGGGGGAATACAATGAGCAGTTCTTC. The genes are TRBV7-9 and TRBJ2-1; 11 bases match TRBD1. The CDR3 sequence is 15 residues long. With 8 bases clipped from V and 4 bases from J, the junction kept 7 bases outside the gene matches. CDR1 SEHNR and CDR2 FQNEAQ come from the germline V gene (reference sequence). The variable domain in full, completed from reference TRBV7-9 and TRBJ2-1, reads DTGVSQNPRHKITKRGQNVTFRCDPISEHNRLYWYRQTLGQGPEFLTYFQNEAQLEKSRLLSDRFSAERPKGSFSTLEIQRTEQGDSAMYLCASLTGQGEYNEQFFGPGTRLTVL.

In this sample, this clone turned up a few times. The chain employs TRBV28 and TRBJ1-3; 11 bases agree with TRBD1. This CDR3 has 15 residues. Germline CDR1 reads MDHEN; CDR2 reads SYDVKM. Trimming took 7 bases from V and 4 from J; bases not matched to a gene: 6. CDR3 sequence: CASITGTGGGNTIYF. In nucleotides, the CDR3 is TGTGCCAGCATCACCGGGACAGGGGGAGGAAACACCATATATTTT.

The sample holds a few counts of this clone. The chain links TRBV2 to TRBJ2-5, with D unclear. Germline-derived CDR1 and CDR2 are SNHLY and FYNNEI. The CDR3 covers 12 residues. V lost 5 bases, J lost 2 bases, and 6 bases lay in between. CDR3 DNA sequence: TGTGCCAGCAGTACCCAGCAAGAGACCCAGTACTTC. Translation: CASSTQQETQYF.

This chain links TRBV29-1 with TRBJ2-5, with 10 bases identical to TRBD2. The germline CDR1 and CDR2 sequences are SQVTM and ANQGSEA. This CDR3 region has 15 residues. With V trimmed by 2 bases and J by 5 bases, 8 bases remained unmatched. CDR3 nucleotide sequence: TGCAGCGTTGAATCGGCACTAGCGGGACGGGAGACCCAGTACTTC. This sequence encodes CSVESALAGRETQYF.

This clone has more than one count but fewer than ten. The genes are TRBV6-5 and TRBJ1-1, with D tentatively TRBD1 (6 bases). The CDR3 loop spans 13 amino acids. V was cut by 4 bases and J by 7 bases, with 13 bases left in between. Per the germline V gene, CDR1 is MNHEY and CDR2 is SVGAGI. The CDR3 sequence is CASSLPGQFEAFF. CDR3 bases: TGTGCCAGCAGTTTACCCGGACAGTTTGAAGCTTTCTTT.

The chain uses TRBV28 and TRBJ1-2, with no clear D. The V end was cut by 5 bases, the J end by 0 bases, with 19 bases between. In germline, CDR1 is MDHEN, CDR2 SYDVKM. CDR3 length: 17 amino acids. The CDR3: CASSPRTFLLANYGYTF. The CDR3 DNA is TGTGCCAGCAGTCCTCGGACTTTTTTACTGGCTAACTATGGCTACACCTTC.

This sequence joins TRBV5-4 and TRBJ2-1; TRBD2 might be the D (7 bases). Germline lookup yields CDR1 SGHNT and CDR2 YYREEE (reference sequence). Trimming removed 4 bases at V and 3 bases at J, with 17 bases between. The CDR3 consists of 16 residues. CDR3 nucleotides: TGTGCCAGCAGCCGGGGGGCAAGCTTGGGCTACAATGAGCAGTTCTTC. Protein product: CASSRGASLGYNEQFF.

There are a few counts of this clone. The CDR3 region is CASSRTSDYEQYF. CDR3 sequence (DNA): TGTGCCAGCAGCCGGACTAGCGACTACGAGCAGTACTTC. The chain combines TRBV6-5 with TRBJ2-7; 9 nucleotides align to TRBD2. With V trimmed by 6 bases and J by 3 bases, 3 bases remained unmatched. There are 13 residues in the CDR3. In germline, CDR1 is MNHEY, CDR2 SVGAGI.

The chain has TRBV7-3 and TRBJ2-4, with 7 positions matching TRBD1. The CDR3 contains 15 residues. After removal of 5 bases from V and 5 bases from J, the junction contained 9 bases not matched to a gene. Germline CDR1 and CDR2: SGHTA and FQGTGA. CDR3 in amino acids: CASSPTGTAENIQYF. The CDR3 nucleotides read TGTGCCAGCAGCCCGACCGGGACAGCGGAAAACATTCAGTACTTC. The full variable domain, its missing parts supplied by reference TRBV7-3 and TRBJ2-4, is GAGVSQTPSNKVTEKGKYVELRCDPISGHTALYWYRQSLGQGPEFLIYFQGTGAADDSGLPNDRFFAVRPEGSVSTLKIQRTERGDSAVYLCASSPTGTAENIQYFGAGTRLSVL.

V is TRBV2 and J is TRBJ2-7; D is possibly TRBD1 (8 bases). There are 16 residues in the CDR3. Germline-derived CDR1 and CDR2 are SNHLY and FYNNEI. V lost 4 bases and J 6 bases, leaving 22 bases between the germline ends. The CDR3 DNA is TGTGCCAGCAGTGGGGGGGTAGGACAGGGAGGGTGCGAGCAGTACTTC. This gives the protein CASSGGVGQGGCEQYF.

J is TRBJ1-6 and V is TRBV25-1; D is unclear. V was pared by 7 bases and J by 6 bases, with 13 bases between. Germline-derived CDR1 and CDR2 are MGHDK and SYGVNS. The CDR3 has 14 amino acids. CDR3 amino acids: CASTGNLGNSPLHF. CDR3 sequence (DNA): TGTGCCAGCACGGGAAATTTGGGTAATTCACCCCTCCACTTT.

The chain combines TRBV28 with TRBJ1-2, with D perhaps TRBD1 (6 bases). The CDR3 covers 13 residues. V lost 4 bases and J 8 bases, leaving 14 bases between the germline ends. Germline V gene lookup returns CDR1 MDHEN and CDR2 SYDVKM. The CDR3 DNA reads as TGTGCCAGCAGTTCCAACAGGGTTAGGGGCTACACCTTC. Its translation is CASSSNRVRGYTF.

This rearrangement joins TRBV6-5 to TRBJ1-6; a possible D gene is TRBD1 (6 bases). In germline, CDR1 is MNHEY, CDR2 SVGAGI. With 2 bases removed from V and 4 bases from J, the gap between germline ends came to 12 bases. This CDR3 region has 16 residues. In DNA, the CDR3 is TGTGCCAGCAGTTACGGGCCAGGGGAATATAATTCACCCCTCCACTTT. Amino acids: CASSYGPGEYNSPLHF.

The chain links TRBV6-1 to TRBJ2-2; 11 nucleotides match TRBD2. The CDR3 has 18 amino acids. V gave up 2 bases and J gave up 2 bases; unmatched junction bases: 7. The germline V gene has CDR1 MNHNS and CDR2 SASEGT. CDR3 DNA: TGTGCCAGCAGTGAACGAATAGCGGGAGGGCCTAACACCGGGGAGCTGTTTTTT. Encoded protein: CASSERIAGGPNTGELFF.

This chain links TRBV6-1 with TRBJ1-1, with 7 positions matching TRBD1. The junction had 7 bases not matched to a gene; V was cut back by 5 bases and J by 1 base. Looked up from germline, CDR1 is MNHNS and CDR2 is SASEGT. This CDR3 comprises 15 residues. The CDR3 loop is CASSHSTGKNTEAFF. CDR3 bases: TGTGCCAGCAGTCATTCGACAGGGAAGAACACTGAAGCTTTCTTT.

This chain uses TRBV7-8 with TRBJ1-5; 9 bases agree with TRBD1. V was pared by 1 base and J by 3 bases, with 7 bases of the junction left unmatched. The CDR3 runs to 17 residues. Germline CDR1 SGHVS, CDR2 FQNEAQ. The CDR3 is CASSLENRGPANQPQHF. In DNA, the CDR3 is TGTGCCAGCAGCTTAGAAAACAGGGGGCCTGCCAATCAGCCCCAGCATTTT.

CDR3 sequence: CASSIADRGSWQPQHF. The CDR3 DNA is TGTGCCAGTAGTATAGCCGACAGGGGAAGTTGGCAGCCCCAGCATTTT. The V gene is TRBV19, the J gene TRBJ1-5, with TRBD1 matching 8 bases. Trimming cost V 1 base and J 7 bases; bases outside gene matches: 9. This CDR3 has 16 amino acids. Germline CDR1 reads LNHDA; CDR2 reads SQIVND (reference sequence).

The rearrangement links TRBV6-5 to TRBJ1-6; tentative D call: TRBD1 (6 bases). The CDR3 has 13 residues. The V end lost 5 bases, the J end lost 9 bases, and 11 bases lay between the germline ends. CDR1 and CDR2 (germline): MNHEY, SVGAGI. The CDR3 sequence: CASSETGLSPLHF. CDR3 coding DNA: TGTGCCAGCAGTGAAACAGGGCTTTCACCCCTCCACTTT.

This clone was seen only a few times. The CDR3 spells CASAHRATNEKLFF. CDR3 DNA sequence: TGTGCCAGTGCTCACAGGGCGACTAATGAAAAACTGTTTTTT. The J gene is TRBJ1-4, the V gene TRBV19; D is possibly TRBD1 (6 bases). Trimming pared 8 bases from V and 2 bases from J, leaving 12 bases between. This CDR3 has 14 amino acids. Per germline, CDR1 LNHDA and CDR2 SQIVND (reference sequence).

Note on this clone: This CDR3 is also generated by other DNA sequences in the sample. The chain combines TRBV30 with TRBJ1-5; TRBD1 agrees at 7 bases. The CDR3 loop spans 13 amino acids. The germline gives CDR1 GTSNPN, CDR2 SVGIG (reference sequence). V dropped 1 base and J dropped 5; count of bases not matched to a gene: 2. The CDR3 spells CAWSGQGDQPQHF. For the CDR3, the DNA is TGTGCCTGGAGTGGGCAGGGGGATCAGCCCCAGCATTTT.

The V call is TRBV4-2, the J call TRBJ2-5, with 7 bases matching TRBD1. The CDR3 loop spans 15 amino acids. V shed 3 bases, J shed 1 base, and the junction held 5 bases outside the gene matches. CDR1 is LGHNA, CDR2 YNFKEQ, per germline. This CDR3 is CASSHHNRGQETQYF. CDR3 DNA: TGTGCCAGCAGCCACCATAACAGGGGCCAAGAGACCCAGTACTTC.